A single sample gave rise to the 20 T cell receptor beta chains below, sequenced in a study of blood T cell repertoires in COVID-19. Only in-frame clones appear in the TCRdb table, and some are missing; sequencing was by immunoSEQ multiplex PCR. Of 65,000 to 85,000 clones in the sample, around 90% were seen once. The sequenced material came from peripheral blood. The receptors come from a human donor in a cohort sampled during active COVID-19.

The chain has TRBV2 and TRBJ1-6; a weak D match, TRBD1 (6 bases). Trimming took 4 bases from V and 9 from J, leaving 16 bases between them. Germline CDR1 SNHLY, CDR2 FYNNEI. This CDR3 region has 15 residues. The CDR3 DNA follows: TGTGCCAGCAGTGGGAGGGGGGGCCCGGGTTCACCCCTCCACTTT. Residues: CASSGRGGPGSPLHF.

V gene TRBV5-6 combines with J gene TRBJ1-2; D not certain. This CDR3 has 13 amino acids. V was clipped by 0 bases and J by 5 bases, with 8 bases between them. CDR1 and CDR2 from the germline V gene are SGHDT and YYEEEE. The CDR3 loop reads CASSLGEMYGYTF. As DNA, the CDR3 is TGTGCCAGCAGCTTGGGGGAGATGTATGGCTACACCTTC.

CDR3 sequence (DNA): TGTGCCAGCAGCGTGGGGGGGCTATCCTCTGGAAACACCATATATTTT. The encoded protein is CASSVGGLSSGNTIYF. The rearrangement joins TRBV9 to TRBJ1-3; TRBD1 might be the D (6 bases). Deletions cut 2 bases from V and 0 bases from J, with 12 bases between. Germline CDR1 and CDR2: SGDLS and YYNGEE. This CDR3 has 16 amino acids.

The CDR3 sequence is CASSVDPGSYNSPLHF. Here the CDR3 DNA reads TGTGCCAGCAGCGTAGACCCAGGCTCCTATAATTCACCCCTCCACTTT. This rearrangement joins TRBV9 to TRBJ1-6; D remains unclear. V was pared by 0 bases and J by 0 bases, with 7 bases between. CDR1 is SGDLS, CDR2 YYNGEE, per germline. The CDR3 extends over 16 amino acids.

The V call is TRBV5-1, the J call TRBJ2-7; TRBD1 matches at 7 bases. This CDR3 comprises 15 residues. Trimming removed 3 bases from V and 0 bases from J; junction bases left unmatched: 6. Germline V gene data show CDR1 as SGHRS and CDR2 as YFSETQ. The chain's CDR3 is CASSWGQTSSYEQYF. The CDR3 nucleotides read TGCGCCAGCAGCTGGGGACAGACCTCCTCCTACGAGCAGTACTTC.

The table lists this clone with a count of one. The rearrangement joins TRBV3-1 (or the pseudogene TRBV3-2) to TRBJ2-7; 9 bases match TRBD1. The CDR3 totals 18 residues. Losses at the gene ends were 2 bases for V and 0 bases for J; bases not matched to a gene: 11. In germline, CDR1 is LGHDT, CDR2 YNNKEL (reference sequence). In DNA, the CDR3 is TGTGCCAGCAGCCAAATCCTCGGGACAGGGCCCAGCTCCTACGAGCAGTACTTC. Amino acid sequence: CASSQILGTGPSSYEQYF.

The chain has TRBV7-3 and TRBJ2-2; TRBD1 might be the D (5 bases). CDR1 SGHTA and CDR2 FQGTGA come from the germline V gene. Trimming left V 6 bases short and J 3 bases short, with 11 bases between. The CDR3 spans 14 residues. CDR3 coding DNA: TGTGCCAGCAGGTCCCAGGGCTACACCGGGGAGCTGTTTTTT. This gives the protein CASRSQGYTGELFF.

The chain couples TRBV3-1 (or the pseudogene TRBV3-2) to TRBJ1-3; D might be TRBD1 (6 bases). V gave up 4 bases and J gave up 0 bases, with 10 bases separating them. This CDR3 has 15 amino acids. The V gene's germline CDR1 is LGHDT and CDR2 YNNKEL (reference sequence). This CDR3 is CASSLGGISGNTIYF. Here the CDR3 DNA reads TGTGCCAGCAGCCTAGGGGGTATCTCTGGAAACACCATATATTTT.

J is TRBJ2-2 and V is TRBV7-2, with 14 bases that match TRBD2. Germline V CDR1 and CDR2: SGHTA, FQGNSA. Unmatched junction bases numbered 4, after V lost 3 bases and J lost 7 bases. The CDR3 has 16 residues. This CDR3 is CASSFRLAGGLGELFF. In DNA, the CDR3 is TGTGCCAGCAGCTTCAGACTAGCGGGGGGGCTCGGGGAGCTGTTTTTT.

The chain is built from TRBV2 and TRBJ1-2; 10 bases line up with TRBD1. The V gene end was trimmed by 4 bases and the J gene end by 7 bases; junction bases not matched to a gene: 6. The CDR3 is 14 amino acids. The V gene's germline CDR1 is SNHLY and CDR2 FYNNEI. Here the CDR3 reads CASSGQGAAGGYTF. The CDR3 DNA reads TGTGCCAGCAGTGGACAGGGGGCGGCCGGTGGCTACACCTTC. The full variable domain, its missing parts supplied by reference TRBV2 and TRBJ1-2, is EPEVTQTPSHQVTQMGQEVILRCVPISNHLYFYWYRQILGQKVEFLVSFYNNEISEKSEIFDDQFSVERPDGSNFTLKIRSTKLEDSAMYFCASSGQGAAGGYTFGSGTRLTVV.

J is TRBJ2-1 and V is TRBV5-6, with no clear D. CDR3 length: 14 residues. Germline V gene lookup returns CDR1 SGHDT and CDR2 YYEEEE. V lost 1 base to trimming and J lost 0 bases, with 5 bases between them. In DNA form, the CDR3 reads TGTGCCAGCAGCTTGAAACACTCCTACAATGAGCAGTTCTTC. Amino acid sequence: CASSLKHSYNEQFF. Based on the CDR3 plus reference TRBV5-6 and TRBJ2-1, the full variable domain is DAGVTQSPTHLIKTRGQQVTLRCSPKSGHDTVSWYQQALGQGPQFIFQYYEEEERQRGNFPDRFSGHQFPNYSSELNVNALLLGDSALYLCASSLKHSYNEQFFGPGTRLTVL.

This clone has just one count. This chain connects TRBV7-2 to TRBJ2-3, with 8 positions matching TRBD2. V lost 5 bases to trimming and J lost 9 bases; unmatched junction nucleotides: 22. Germline CDR1 is SGHTA and CDR2 is FQGNSA. CDR3 length: 18 amino acids. This chain's CDR3 is CASSQPLQSGGHPSTQYF. CDR3 nucleotides: TGTGCCAGCAGCCAACCCCTCCAAAGCGGGGGCCATCCATCGACGCAGTATTTT.

J is TRBJ2-1 and V is TRBV29-1; 10 nucleotides align to TRBD2. This CDR3 spans 14 amino acids. Trimming took 6 bases from V and 6 from J; bases not matched to a gene: 8. Germline V gene lookup returns CDR1 SQVTM and CDR2 ANQGSEA. CDR3 DNA sequence: TGCAGCGTAGCCGGGACTAGCGAAAGCAATGAGCAGTTCTTC. Translated: CSVAGTSESNEQFF.

The chain has TRBV5-6 and TRBJ2-5; 9 bases agree with TRBD1. The CDR3 length is 13 residues. Germline CDR1 SGHDT, CDR2 YYEEEE. The ends lost 3 bases at V and 6 bases at J; junction bases unmatched: 3. The CDR3 DNA reads TGTGCCAGCAGCTGGGACAGGGTGAAGACCCAGTACTTC. This gives the protein CASSWDRVKTQYF.

V gene TRBV7-2 combines with J gene TRBJ1-1, with TRBD1 as a possible D gene (5 bases). Germline V gene data show CDR1 as SGHTA and CDR2 as FQGNSA. V shed 2 bases and J shed 4 bases, with 5 bases lying between them. The CDR3 contains 12 residues. This chain's CDR3 is CASSLRGTEAFF. CDR3 bases: TGTGCCAGCAGCTTAAGGGGCACTGAAGCTTTCTTT.

The chain recombines TRBV5-4 with TRBJ2-7; 7 bases fit TRBD1. CDR3 length equals 15 residues. CDR1 and CDR2 (germline): SGHNT, YYREEE (reference sequence). V lost 3 bases and J lost 2; bases outside the gene matches: 8. The CDR3, as DNA: TGTGCCAGCAGCTCTCGCGACAGGGCCCCCTACGAGCAGTACTTC. Amino acid sequence: CASSSRDRAPYEQYF.

The chain links TRBV27 to TRBJ2-3, with D perhaps matching TRBD2 (6 bases). Germline values: CDR1 MNHEY, CDR2 SMNVEV (reference sequence). The CDR3 contains 16 residues. V was clipped by 7 bases and J by 1 base, with 18 bases between them. The CDR3 reads CASTQSPPSGTDTQYF. The CDR3, as DNA: TGTGCCAGCACCCAATCCCCACCTAGCGGCACAGATACGCAGTATTTT.

V is TRBV20-1 and J is TRBJ1-5; D not resolved. This CDR3 comprises 14 residues. CDR1 and CDR2 (germline): DFQATT, SNEGSKA (reference sequence). Trimming removed 3 bases at V and 2 bases at J, with 11 bases between. The CDR3 region has the DNA TGCAGTGCTAGTGAGGCTGATGGCAATCAGCCCCAGCATTTT. Translating it yields CSASEADGNQPQHF.

The genes are TRBV15 and TRBJ2-1, with 8 nucleotides matching TRBD1. CDR1 LNHNV and CDR2 YYDKDF come from the germline V gene (reference sequence). CDR3 size: 17 residues. V lost 1 base to trimming and J lost 5 bases; unmatched junction nucleotides: 10. The CDR3, as DNA: TGTGCCACCAGCAGAGTCCCCCTCAGGGGGCGAAACAATGAGCAGTTCTTC. Amino acid sequence: CATSRVPLRGRNNEQFF. The entire variable domain, with the rest obtained from reference TRBV15 and TRBJ2-1, is as follows: DAMVIQNPRYQVTQFGKPVTLSCSQTLNHNVMYWYQQKSSQAPKLLFHYYDKDFNNEADTPDNFQSRRPNTSFCFLDIRSPGLGDTAMYLCATSRVPLRGRNNEQFFGPGTRLTVL.

The J gene is TRBJ2-7, the V gene TRBV18; TRBD1 aligns across 8 bases. V was pared by 0 bases and J by 2 bases, with 0 bases of the junction left unmatched. Germline CDR1 reads KGHSH; CDR2 reads LQKENI. The CDR3 covers 14 residues. The CDR3 loop is CASSPPGQAYEQYF. CDR3 coding DNA: TGTGCCAGCTCACCACCGGGACAGGCCTACGAGCAGTACTTC.